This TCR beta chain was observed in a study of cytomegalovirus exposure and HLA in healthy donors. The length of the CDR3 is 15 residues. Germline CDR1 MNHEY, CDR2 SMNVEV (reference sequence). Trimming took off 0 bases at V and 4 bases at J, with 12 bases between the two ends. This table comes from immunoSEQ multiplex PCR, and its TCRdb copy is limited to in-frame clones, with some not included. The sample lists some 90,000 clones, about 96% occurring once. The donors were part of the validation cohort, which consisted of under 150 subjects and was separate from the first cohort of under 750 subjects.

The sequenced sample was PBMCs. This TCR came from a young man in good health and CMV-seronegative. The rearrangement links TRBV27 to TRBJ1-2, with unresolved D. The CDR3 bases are TGTGCCAGCAGTTTATCCAGTACCACAGCCTATGGCTACACCTTC. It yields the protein CASSLSSTTAYGYTF.